The 22 T cell receptor beta chains below were found in one sample sequenced in a study of blood T cells in healthy people across ages. For the second PCR, which ran for 7 to 11 cycles, a sample-barcoded 5' primer and a J-beta primer mix were used. One entry per CDR3 protein, called by TCRdb with MiXCR from the 5' RACE reads. The table includes some 1.6 million distinct CDR3 sequences, 34% detected once. Input material: blood. Every receptor here comes from a woman in her twenties or thirties in good health.

The CDR3 region is CSVAGTEETQYF. The CDR3 DNA reads as TGCAGCGTAGCCGGGACAGAAGAGACCCAGTACTTC. V and J are TRBV29-1 and TRBJ2-5; 7 bases match TRBD1. This CDR3 has 12 residues. The germline gives CDR1 SQVTM, CDR2 ANQGSEA. Germline trimming cut 6 bases from V and 3 bases from J; bases unmatched to any gene: 4.

This clonotype was detected a few times. This chain connects TRBV15 to TRBJ2-1, with 11 positions matching TRBD2. Germline CDR1 reads LNHNV; CDR2 reads YYDKDF (reference sequence). The J segment lost 2 bases and the V segment lost 0 bases, leaving 3 bases of the junction unmatched. The CDR3 is made up of 17 amino acids. The CDR3 spells CATSRDSLAGAYNEQFF. CDR3 nucleotides: TGTGCCACCAGCAGAGATTCACTAGCGGGGGCCTACAATGAGCAGTTCTTC.

The CDR3 here is CASSARLATKNTGELFF. In nucleotides, the CDR3 is TGTGCCAGCAGCGCCCGACTAGCGACCAAGAACACCGGGGAGCTGTTTTTT. This chain links TRBV9 with TRBJ2-2; 8 bases line up with TRBD2. Trimming at V came to 3 bases and at J to 1 base, leaving 8 bases not matched to a gene. The germline V gene encodes CDR1 SGDLS and CDR2 YYNGEE. CDR3 size: 17 residues.

This CDR3 reads CASSQGASLSNQPQHF. The DNA of the CDR3 is TGCGCCAGCAGCCAAGGTGCCAGTCTGAGCAATCAGCCCCAGCATTTT. The chain has TRBV4-1 and TRBJ1-5; D not certain. The V gene's germline CDR1 is MGHRA and CDR2 YSYEKL. The CDR3 length is 16 residues. V lost 1 base to trimming and J lost 1 base, with 11 bases between them.

About this clonotype itself: A much larger clone differs from this one at a single base, so this may be a read error. The rearrangement uses TRBV29-1 and TRBJ2-1; 16 positions agree with TRBD2. The J call may be wrong; the DNA end is better matched by TRBJ2-7. This CDR3 has 17 residues. Germline V gene lookup returns CDR1 SQVTM and CDR2 ANQGSEA. CDR3 sequence: CSVVGTSGRDSYNEQYF. Here the CDR3 DNA reads TGCAGCGTTGTTGGGACTAGCGGGAGGGACTCCTACAATGAGCAGTACTTC.

With respect to this clonotype: The junction departs from the called germline gene at one end, perhaps through a read error. The rearrangement joins TRBV9 to TRBJ2-1; the D is unclear. The germline CDR1 and CDR2 sequences are SGDLS and YYNGEE. The CDR3 has 13 amino acids. Written as DNA, the CDR3 is TGTACCAGCAGCGTAATCAATGACAATGAGCAGTTCTTC. It codes for CTSSVINDNEQFF.

In its sample, this clonotype was seen a few times. This chain links TRBV9 with TRBJ2-1; TRBD1 aligns across 10 bases. V shed 4 bases and J 8 bases; nucleotides not matched to a gene: 12. The CDR3 loop spans 16 amino acids. From germline, CDR1 is SGDLS and CDR2 YYNGEE. CDR3 region: CASSPPGQGRSDEQFF. As DNA, the CDR3 is TGTGCCAGCAGCCCCCCGGGACAGGGGAGATCCGATGAGCAGTTCTTC. The full variable domain, with the rest looked up from reference TRBV9 and TRBJ2-1, is DSGVTQTPKHLITATGQRVTLRCSPRSGDLSVYWYQQSLDQGLQFLIQYYNGEERAKGNILERFSAQQFPDLHSELNLSSLELGDSALYFCASSPPGQGRSDEQFFGPGTRLTVL.

The chain employs TRBV27 and TRBJ2-1; 10 positions agree with TRBD1. The CDR3 spans 16 residues. The junction had 9 bases not matched to a gene; V was cut back by 0 bases and J by 10 bases. Germline CDR1 MNHEY, CDR2 SMNVEV (reference sequence). The CDR3, as DNA: TGTGCCAGCAGTTTATCGGGACAGGGGACGGTTAGGGAGCAGTTCTTC. Encoded protein: CASSLSGQGTVREQFF.

V and J are TRBV6-1 and TRBJ2-7, with 10 bases fitting TRBD2. This CDR3 is built from 16 residues. Per germline, CDR1 MNHNS and CDR2 SASEGT. V shed 4 bases and J 1 base; nucleotides not matched to a gene: 7. The CDR3 spells CASSVQLAGLSYEQYF. CDR3 nucleotides: TGTGCCAGCAGTGTCCAACTAGCGGGACTATCCTACGAGCAGTACTTC.

This clonotype was recorded a few times. The J gene is TRBJ2-4, the V gene TRBV3-1, with 9 bases matching TRBD2. The tail of the sequence fits TRBJ2-5 better, so the J call may be wrong. This CDR3 is built from 15 residues. From germline, CDR1 is LGHDT and CDR2 YNNKEL (reference sequence). The CDR3: CASSHWSAGGETQYF. CDR3 in DNA: TGTGCCAGCAGCCACTGGTCAGCGGGAGGTGAGACCCAGTACTTC.

CDR3 nucleotide sequence: TGCAGTGCCTCCGGGGACGTCCTATTCTCTGGGGCCAACGTCCTGACTTTC. Protein sequence: CSASGDVLFSGANVLTF. This chain links TRBV20-1 with TRBJ2-6; D is perhaps TRBD1 or TRBD2 (5 bases each). This CDR3 has 17 residues. Per the germline V gene, CDR1 is DFQATT and CDR2 is SNEGSKA (reference sequence). Trimming left V 6 bases short and J 0 bases short, with 18 bases between.

The CDR3 loop is CSARDSANYGYTF. CDR3 coding DNA: TGCAGTGCTAGAGACTCAGCTAACTATGGCTACACCTTC. The chain combines TRBV20-1 with TRBJ1-2; D is ambiguous. Per germline, CDR1 DFQATT and CDR2 SNEGSKA (reference sequence). Between the trimmed V and J ends, which lost 0 bases and 0 bases, there was a span of 5 bases. This CDR3 has 13 amino acids.

V is TRBV18 and J is TRBJ2-7; D is undetermined. Matching the DNA end better, TRBJ2-5 makes the J call doubtful. Germline V CDR1 and CDR2: KGHSH, LQKENI. CDR3 length: 13 residues. The CDR3, as DNA: TGTGCCAGCTCAGAAATCGGACAAGAGACCCAGTACTTC. As protein: CASSEIGQETQYF.

Regarding this clonotype: A much bigger clone sits one base away, suggesting this may be a read error. The J gene is TRBJ2-1, the V gene TRBV12-3 or TRBV12-4; maybe TRBD2 (5 bases). The CDR3 is 11 residues long. V lost 7 bases and J lost 11, with 12 bases in between. DNA of the CDR3: TGTGCCAGCACCGGGGTGAATAAGCAGTTCTTC. Translating gives CASTGVNKQFF.

The table lists this clonotype with a few counts. The rearrangement joins TRBV6-2 or TRBV6-3 to TRBJ1-2; D is unresolved. The CDR3 runs 18 residues. The ends were cut back, 2 bases at V and 5 bases at J, with 24 bases in the middle. The germline gives CDR1 MNHEY, CDR2 SVGEGT. The CDR3 sequence is CASSYNLRETKTSYGYTF. In nucleotides, the CDR3 is TGTGCCAGCAGTTACAATCTAAGAGAGACGAAGACCTCATATGGCTACACCTTC.

CDR3 nucleotides: TGTGCCAGCAGCGCCGATCTAGCGGGGGGGGCCGAGCAGTACTTC. Its protein product is CASSADLAGGAEQYF. The rearrangement uses TRBV9 and TRBJ2-7, with 12 nucleotides matching TRBD2. The V gene end was trimmed by 3 bases and the J gene end by 6 bases; junction bases not matched to a gene: 7. This CDR3 has 15 residues. The germline V gene has CDR1 SGDLS and CDR2 YYNGEE.

V gene TRBV2 combines with J gene TRBJ1-2, with 11 bases identical to TRBD1. Trimming removed 4 bases from V and 6 bases from J; junction bases left unmatched: 7. The germline gives CDR1 SNHLY, CDR2 FYNNEI. This CDR3 region has 15 residues. CDR3 DNA sequence: TGTGCCAGCAGTGCTATGGACAGGGGGCTGGATGGCTACACCTTC. It encodes CASSAMDRGLDGYTF.

The CDR3 DNA reads TGCAGCGTTGGCTCGGGACAGGGGACCTACGAGCAGTACTTC. As protein: CSVGSGQGTYEQYF. The chain links TRBV29-1 to TRBJ2-7, with TRBD1 matching 10 bases. The CDR3 sequence is 14 residues long. Trimming took 4 bases from V and 2 from J; bases not matched to a gene: 5. From germline, CDR1 is SQVTM and CDR2 ANQGSEA.

The chain links TRBV7-9 to TRBJ1-2, with D unresolved. The ends were cut back, 4 bases at V and 0 bases at J, with 12 bases in the middle. Germline loops: CDR1 SEHNR, CDR2 FQNEAQ (reference sequence). The CDR3 contains 15 residues. This chain's CDR3 is CASSSSRPANYGYTF. As DNA, the CDR3 is TGTGCCAGCAGCTCTTCACGACCAGCTAACTATGGCTACACCTTC.

V gene TRBV28 combines with J gene TRBJ2-5; the match to TRBD1 covers 8 bases. The CDR3 extends over 16 amino acids. Per the germline V gene, CDR1 is MDHEN and CDR2 is SYDVKM. J gave up 2 bases and V 6 bases, and 11 bases lay outside the gene matches. The CDR3 sequence: CASSVRTGITQETQYF. In DNA, the CDR3 is TGTGCCAGCAGCGTTCGGACAGGGATTACTCAAGAGACCCAGTACTTC.

This sequence joins TRBV10-3 and TRBJ2-7; D not resolved. The CDR3 loop spans 11 amino acids. Germline assignment: CDR1 ENHRY and CDR2 SYGVKD. V was trimmed by 6 bases and J by 3 bases, leaving 6 bases between them. The DNA of the CDR3 is TGTGCCATCAGCAATATCTACGAGCAGTACTTC. Its protein product is CAISNIYEQYF.

The chain couples TRBV7-2 to TRBJ2-5; D possibly matches TRBD1 or TRBD2 (5 bases each). Per germline, CDR1 SGHTA and CDR2 FQGNSA. The CDR3 contains 15 residues. V lost 1 base to trimming and J lost 2 bases, with 11 bases between them. As DNA, the CDR3 is TGTGCCAGCAGCTTAGGGGACGGCCAACAAGAGACCCAGTACTTC. Translated: CASSLGDGQQETQYF.